Listed below are T cell receptor beta chains from one sample, sequenced in a study of shared T cell receptors in the human thymus. Some clones are missing from TCRdb's copy, which holds only in-frame ones; the method was immunoSEQ multiplex PCR. The table records hundreds of thousands of clones, more than 75% of them present only once. These data also featured in a second study, about human thymus T cells.

Sequenced input: thymocytes. These receptors were collected from a boy in the first two years of life with a congenital heart defect. Both conserved end residues are part of each CDR3. The order of the fields is D gene, clone size, V gene, J gene, CDR3 protein, CDR3 DNA. The D gene is left open where the match is weak. Clone sizes are given selectively: once, few, many, or a class where the clone is expanded.

NA	once	TRBV5-6	TRBJ1-5	CASSLGQPNQPQHF	TGTGCCAGCAGCCTCGGACAGCCTAATCAGCCCCAGCATTTT
TRBD2	NA	TRBV10-3	TRBJ2-5	CAISERTSVSQETQYF	TGTGCCATCAGTGAAAGGACTAGCGTCTCCCAAGAGACCCAGTACTTC
NA	NA	TRBV28	TRBJ1-5	CASSPHRGNQPQHF	TGTGCCAGCAGTCCCCACAGGGGCAATCAGCCCCAGCATTTT
NA	NA	TRBV4-1	TRBJ2-5	CASSQVNRFGETQYF	TGCGCCAGCAGCCAAGTAAACAGATTTGGAGAGACCCAGTACTTC
NA	NA	TRBV7-9	TRBJ1-3	CASSSGLSGNTIYF	TGTGCCAGCAGCTCCGGACTCTCTGGAAACACCATATATTTT
NA	few	TRBV7-2	TRBJ1-1	CASSLRDRRKTEAFF	TGTGCCAGCAGCCTCCGAGACAGGAGGAAGACTGAAGCTTTCTTT
TRBD1	once	TRBV4-1	TRBJ1-4	CASSPRDRASEKLFF	TGCGCCAGCAGCCCTCGGGACAGGGCGAGTGAAAAACTGTTTTTT
TRBD1	NA	TRBV12-5	TRBJ1-2	CASGETGHGYTF	TGTGCTAGTGGAGAGACAGGGCATGGCTACACCTTC
NA	NA	TRBV29-1	TRBJ2-2	CSVRGRASTGELFF	TGCAGCGTTCGTGGCAGGGCGAGCACCGGGGAGCTGTTTTTT
TRBD1	NA	TRBV7-9	TRBJ2-4	CASSHPRTGLAKNIQYF	TGTGCCAGCAGTCATCCTCGGACAGGCTTAGCCAAAAACATTCAGTACTTC
NA	NA	TRBV7-3	TRBJ1-1	CASSGRGNTEAFF	TGTGCCAGCAGCGGAAGGGGGAACACTGAAGCTTTCTTT
TRBD1	NA	TRBV9	TRBJ1-6	CASSVTGTGDSPLHF	TGTGCCAGCAGCGTCACCGGGACAGGGGACTCACCCCTCCACTTT
TRBD1	NA	TRBV27	TRBJ2-3	CASSPLGTGQRNTDTQYF	TGTGCCAGCAGTCCGCTGGGGACAGGGCAAAGAAACACAGATACGCAGTATTTT
NA	NA	TRBV9	TRBJ1-3	CASSPRYWSGNTIYF	TGTGCCAGCAGCCCCCGGTATTGGTCGGGAAACACCATATATTTT
TRBD1	NA	TRBV19	TRBJ1-5	CASSIYRDRAHQPQHF	TGTGCCAGTAGCATATACCGGGACAGGGCCCATCAGCCCCAGCATTTT
TRBD2	NA	TRBV4-1	TRBJ2-5	CASSQDRWISGGRRETQYF	TGCGCCAGCAGCCAAGACCGGTGGATTAGCGGGGGTCGTAGGGAGACCCAGTACTTC
TRBD1	NA	TRBV19	TRBJ2-6	CASSIGTGGIAGANVLTF	TGTGCCAGTAGTATCGGGACAGGGGGCATAGCTGGGGCCAACGTCCTGACTTTC
TRBD1	NA	TRBV6-1	TRBJ1-1	CASRGTGVNRDF	TGTGCCAGCAGGGGTACAGGGGTAAATCGGGACTTT
NA	NA	TRBV6-6	TRBJ2-7	CASSREQSDPYEQYF	TGTGCCAGCAGTAGGGAGCAGTCGGATCCCTACGAGCAGTACTTC
TRBD1	once	TRBV28	TRBJ1-5	CASSLGQGAGQPQHF	TGTGCCAGCAGCCTCGGACAGGGGGCCGGGCAGCCCCAGCATTTT
TRBD1	NA	TRBV14	TRBJ2-5	CASSRDRGPKETQYF	TGTGCCAGCAGCCGGGACAGGGGTCCTAAAGAGACCCAGTACTTC
TRBD1	NA	TRBV25-1	TRBJ1-1	CASSGQGPTEAFF	TGTGCCAGCAGTGGACAGGGGCCCACTGAAGCTTTCTTT
NA	NA	TRBV4-2	TRBJ1-5	CASSQDSKEGGNQPQHF	TGTGCCAGCAGCCAAGATAGCAAGGAGGGAGGCAATCAGCCCCAGCATTTT
TRBD1	NA	TRBV6-6	TRBJ2-1	CASTILAGTGIDEQFF	TGTGCCAGCACTATACTCGCCGGGACAGGGATCGATGAGCAGTTCTTC
NA	NA	TRBV27	TRBJ1-1	CASSLYRGGTEAFF	TGTGCCAGCAGTTTATATAGGGGGGGCACTGAAGCTTTCTTT
TRBD2	NA	TRBV30	TRBJ2-5	CACSGAATQYF	TGTGCCTGTAGCGGGGCTGCGACCCAGTACTTC
TRBD2	NA	TRBV28	TRBJ2-1	CASVATSGSNEQFF	TGTGCCAGCGTCGCGACTAGCGGATCCAATGAGCAGTTCTTC
NA	NA	TRBV5-4	TRBJ2-3	CASSLDRELDTDTQYF	TGTGCCAGCAGCTTGGACCGGGAGTTGGACACAGATACGCAGTATTTT
NA	NA	TRBV10-3	TRBJ1-5	CAISDTGRNQPQHF	TGTGCCATCAGTGACACAGGCCGCAATCAGCCCCAGCATTTT
NA	NA	TRBV19	TRBJ2-1	CASSTHRESINEQFF	TGTGCCAGTAGTACCCACAGGGAAAGCATCAATGAGCAGTTCTTC
NA	NA	TRBV4-2	TRBJ1-1	CASSQEGGRAFGGGLEAFF	TGTGCCAGCAGCCAAGAGGGTGGCAGGGCTTTCGGGGGTGGTCTTGAAGCTTTCTTT